This entry concerns a single T cell receptor (beta chain). An amount of RNA that ranged from roughly 0.5 to 1 ug was reverse transcribed with random hexamers. TCRdb itself ran the immunoSEQ multiplex PCR reads through MiXCR, one entry per CDR3 protein. This table holds about 190,000 distinct CDR3 sequences, over 85% found once. Germline CDR1 LGHDT, CDR2 YNNKEL (reference sequence). CDR3 size: 14 residues. Trimming removed 3 bases at V and 5 bases at J, with 10 bases between. The sample originates from a study of CD8 T cells in Susac syndrome. This TCR derives from a human donor in good health. The sample taken for sequencing was CD4+ T cells from PBMCs. The V gene is TRBV3-1, the J gene TRBJ2-2, with D unclear. CDR3 in DNA: TGTGCCAGCAGCCAGCACCCACTTACCGGGGAGCTGTTTTTT. Its protein product is CASSQHPLTGELFF. Drawing the rest from reference TRBV3-1 and TRBJ2-2, the complete variable domain is DTAVSQTPKYLVTQMGNDKSIKCEQNLGHDTMYWYKQDSKKFLKIMFSYNNKELIINETVPNRFSPKSPDKAHLNLHINSLELGDSAVYFCASSQHPLTGELFFGEGSRLTVL.